Sequencing of this TCR beta chain was carried out in a study of T-cell memory formation after mild COVID-19. Findings and caveats of the study: Among contracting clones, CD4+ were mainly CM/EM and CD8+ enriched in EMRA.

This clonotype was seen more than once but under ten times. Its antigen is still unknown. Germline loops: CDR1 LNHNV, CDR2 YYDKDF (reference sequence). CDR3 size: 13 residues. V was pared by 0 bases and J by 3 bases, with 5 bases between. In TCRdb, the 5' RACE reads were re-called with MiXCR into one record per CDR3 protein. The sample lists 350,000 to 500,000 distinct CDR3 sequences, 20% to 30% occurring once. The V gene is TRBV15, the J gene TRBJ2-5; D is possibly TRBD1 or TRBD2 (5 bases each). Sequencing was performed on PBMCs or a T cell subset sorted from them (not recorded which). The receptor was derived from an adult woman who had mild COVID-19 (a few samples of this study predate the infection). Cell type and time point are not known. In DNA, the CDR3 is TGTGCCACCAGCAGAGAGGGGGAAGAGACCCAGTACTTC. This codes for CATSREGEETQYF.